This T cell receptor (beta chain) was observed in a study of T cells in tumors after PD-1 blockade. Overall study: A subset received ongoing vismodegib 150 mg daily alongside anti-PD-1 therapy. The study's findings and limits: Some novel exhausted tumor clones appeared in pre-treatment blood, suggesting peripheral recruitment.

Assay: immunoSEQ multiplex PCR; the TCRdb copy retains only in-frame clones and omits some. This table holds 11,000 to 15,000 clones, about 84% found once. Remarks on this clone: Its cognate antigen is unknown.

The material was PBMCs, obtained after anti-PD-1 treatment. The receptor's source is a human donor with basal cell carcinoma.

The CDR3 region has the DNA TGTGCCAGCACAAGGGTAGGGTTTGATTCACCCCTCCACTTT. Translation gives CASTRVGFDSPLHF. The chain employs TRBV28 and TRBJ1-6; D unresolved. With 7 bases removed from V and 8 bases from J, the gap between germline ends came to 15 bases. Germline values: CDR1 MDHEN, CDR2 SYDVKM. This CDR3 is built from 14 residues.